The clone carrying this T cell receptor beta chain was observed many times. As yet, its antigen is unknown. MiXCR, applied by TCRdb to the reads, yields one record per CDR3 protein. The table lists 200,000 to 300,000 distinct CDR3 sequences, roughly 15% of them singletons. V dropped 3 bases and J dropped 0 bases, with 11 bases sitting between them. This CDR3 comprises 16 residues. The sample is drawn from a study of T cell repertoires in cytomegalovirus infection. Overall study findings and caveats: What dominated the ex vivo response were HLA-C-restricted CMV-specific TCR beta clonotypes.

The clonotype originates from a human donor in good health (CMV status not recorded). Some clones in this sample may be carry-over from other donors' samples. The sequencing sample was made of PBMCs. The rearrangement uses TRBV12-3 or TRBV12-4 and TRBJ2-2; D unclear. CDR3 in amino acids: CASSFFGPTNTGELFF. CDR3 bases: TGTGCCAGCAGTTTTTTTGGGCCAACGAACACCGGGGAGCTGTTTTTT.